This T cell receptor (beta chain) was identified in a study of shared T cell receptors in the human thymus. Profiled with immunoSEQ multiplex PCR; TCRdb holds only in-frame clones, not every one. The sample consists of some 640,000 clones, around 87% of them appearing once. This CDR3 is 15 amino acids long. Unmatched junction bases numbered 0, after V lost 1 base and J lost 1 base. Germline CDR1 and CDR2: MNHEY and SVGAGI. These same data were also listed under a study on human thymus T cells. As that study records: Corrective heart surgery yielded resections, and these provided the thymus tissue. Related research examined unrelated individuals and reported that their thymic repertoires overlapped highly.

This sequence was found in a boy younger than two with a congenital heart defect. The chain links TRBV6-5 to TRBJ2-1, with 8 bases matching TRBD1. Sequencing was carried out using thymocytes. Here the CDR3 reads CASSYWTGSYNEQFF. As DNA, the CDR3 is TGTGCCAGCAGTTACTGGACAGGGTCCTACAATGAGCAGTTCTTC.